This T cell receptor (beta chain) was identified during a study of Ad26.COV2.S vaccination and SARS-CoV-2 variants. Background on the study: Once or twice, 56 days apart, Ad26.COV2.S was delivered intramuscularly.

V was pared by 3 bases and J by 0 bases, with 5 bases of the junction left unmatched. The CDR3 sequence is 17 residues long. Per the germline V gene, CDR1 is SGHRS and CDR2 is YFSETQ. Method: immunoSEQ multiplex PCR; TCRdb's copy keeps in-frame clones and lacks some. Here the sample spans about 350,000 clones, about 86% being singletons. Treatment in this sample: approximately 18 received Ad26.COV2.S at low or high dose, single or two shots; roughly 5 received placebo; per-sample allocation not given. It was on day 63 after the first vaccine or placebo injection that samples were taken. In Boston, an adult donor aged 18-55 years took part. On this clone itself: Its antigen is unknown.

Study-wide results and limits: Relative to placebo recipients, vaccine recipients exhibited elevated spike-specific TCR breadth. Total responses of T cells may have been underestimated by the analyses of TCR breadth and depth.

The source of this sequence is a person between 18 and 60 years old who received the Ad26.COV2.S COVID-19 vaccine or a placebo. Sequenced here: peripheral blood, sampled in a trial of Ad26.COV2.S vaccine versus placebo. V usage is TRBV5-1 and J usage is TRBJ1-4, with TRBD1 matching 10 bases. The CDR3 nucleotides read TGCGCCAGCAGCTCAGAAGGACAGGGGGCAACTAATGAAAAACTGTTTTTT. It translates to CASSSEGQGATNEKLFF.